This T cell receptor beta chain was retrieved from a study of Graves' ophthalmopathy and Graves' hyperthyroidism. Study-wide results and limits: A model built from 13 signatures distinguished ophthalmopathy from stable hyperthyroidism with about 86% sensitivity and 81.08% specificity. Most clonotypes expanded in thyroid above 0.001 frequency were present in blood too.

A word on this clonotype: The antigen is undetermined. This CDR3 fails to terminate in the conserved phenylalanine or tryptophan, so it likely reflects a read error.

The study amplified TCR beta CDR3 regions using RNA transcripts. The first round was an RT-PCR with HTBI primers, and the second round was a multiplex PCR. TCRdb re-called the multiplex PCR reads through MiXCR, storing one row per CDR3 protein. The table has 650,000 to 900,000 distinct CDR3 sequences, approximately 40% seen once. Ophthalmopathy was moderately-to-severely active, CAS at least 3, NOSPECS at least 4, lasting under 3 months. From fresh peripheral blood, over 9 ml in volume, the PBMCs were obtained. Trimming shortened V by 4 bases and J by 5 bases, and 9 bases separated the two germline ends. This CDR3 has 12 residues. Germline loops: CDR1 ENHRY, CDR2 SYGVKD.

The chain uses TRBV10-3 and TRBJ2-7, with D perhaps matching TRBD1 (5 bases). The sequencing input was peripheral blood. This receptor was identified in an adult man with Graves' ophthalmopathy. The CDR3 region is CAISAGFHEQYL. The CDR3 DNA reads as TGTGCCATCAGTGCAGGGTTCCACGAGCAGTACCTC.